This TCR beta chain was recovered during a study of post-analysis software for immune sequencing data. Overall study context: Several disease courses (relapsing-remitting, secondary progressive and progressive-relapsing) of multiple sclerosis were included.

Remarks on this clonotype: The target antigen is unknown.

Study conclusions and caveats: TRBV segments more frequent in patients than in controls numbered five and included TRBV5-6, TRBV5-1 and TRBV20-1. Under F measure analysis, samples from one preparation batch co-clustered strongly.

Built from TCR beta cDNA, the libraries had unique molecular identifiers in them. Researchers reported approximately 500,000 cDNA molecules coming from around 1 to 10 million T cells. TCRdb recomputed calls from the PCR reads with MiXCR, one row per CDR3 protein. The sample contains hundreds of thousands of distinct CDR3 sequences, more than 50% of which appear only once. Looked up from germline, CDR1 is SGHRS and CDR2 is YFSETQ. The CDR3 contains 13 residues. The ends lost 4 bases at V and 7 bases at J; junction bases unmatched: 6. The chain links TRBV5-1 to TRBJ2-7, with 9 bases that match TRBD1. The TCR sequence derives from a girl aged 2 to 10 with multiple sclerosis. The specimen was blood. The CDR3, as DNA: TGCGCCAGCAGCCGGACAGGGGCTGAAGAGCAGTACTTC. Amino acids: CASSRTGAEEQYF.